The TCR beta chain under discussion was sequenced for a study of spatial heterogeneity in lung cancer. Study context: Matched bulk RNA-seq yielded a T cell module score, and TCR transcript counts in tumor regions correlated strongly with that score. Study outcomes and limitations: Alpha chain coverage of tumor T cells was estimated at 6.5% to 7.5%, and beta chain coverage at about 13%. Tracking of tumor mutation counts was seen in expanded intratumoral alpha and beta TCR counts.

Trimming left V 6 bases short and J 5 bases short, with 11 bases between. CDR1 is DFQATT and CDR2 is SNEGSKA in the germline V gene (reference sequence). This CDR3 is built from 12 residues. Regarding time point: sample taken at primary tumor resection. The library protocol tagged each TCR cDNA with a unique molecular identifier. TCRdb re-derived calls from the 5' RACE reads in MiXCR, one entry per CDR3 protein. Here the sample spans some 3,500 distinct CDR3 sequences, approximately 5.5% being singletons. By proportion, this clonotype is medium-sized. Antigen specificity is unknown. This beta chain appears as a stray read in a library generated for alpha chains; its size is not informative.

This chain joins TRBV20-1 and TRBJ2-4, with no clear D. The source of this sequence is a female donor with early-stage non-small cell lung cancer. The sample consisted of lung tumor tissue, taken at surgery. The CDR3 protein is CSAEPTQNIQYF. The DNA for the CDR3 is TGCAGTGCCGAGCCCACCCAAAACATTCAGTACTTC.